The source of this T cell receptor (beta chain) is a study of shared clonotypes between healthy human individuals. Only in-frame clones appear in the TCRdb table, and some are missing; sequencing was by immunoSEQ multiplex PCR. Altogether 850,000 to 1,100,000 clones are present, 70% to 85% being singletons, with the ten largest covering 0.85% to 1%. The junction had 5 bases not matched to a gene; V was cut back by 7 bases and J by 4 bases. CDR1 is SQVTM and CDR2 is ANQGSEA in the germline V gene. CDR3 length: 13 residues. Material for sequencing was memory CD4+ T cells from PBMCs. Subset defined: CD45RA-negative fraction. The chain combines TRBV29-1 with TRBJ2-7; 12 bases line up with TRBD2. The sequence was collected from a man between 18 and 29 years old in good health. Some clones in this sample may be carry-over from other donors' samples. CDR3 amino acids: CSALGLAGYEQYF. The CDR3 DNA is TGCAGCGCCCTGGGACTAGCGGGTTACGAGCAGTACTTC.